This TCR beta chain was recorded in a study of T cell responses to AZD1222 COVID-19 vaccine. Trimming cost V 7 bases and J 0 bases; bases outside gene matches: 5. Germline V gene sequence: CDR1 MNHNY, CDR2 SVGAGI (reference sequence). CDR3 length equals 15 residues. Study results and caveats: Clonal diversity may have been underestimated, and the donors were mostly white British, with more females than males. Repertoires were collected only later (after the peak T cell response had occurred). With dominance at 160-218 and 743-854, vaccine-associated CD4 TCRs spanned spike.

Note on this clone: Its target is unknown.

TCRdb keeps only in-frame clones here, not all; method: immunoSEQ multiplex PCR. This table has 80,000 or so clones, roughly 90% appearing once. This TCR derives from an adult in good health. The sample here was peripheral blood, taken on day 0 of MenACWY control vaccination. The rearrangement joins TRBV6-6 to TRBJ2-3, with 9 bases aligning to TRBD1. In nucleotides, the CDR3 is TGTGCCAGCACTTCCGGGACAGGGAGCACAGATACGCAGTATTTT. Its translation is CASTSGTGSTDTQYF.